Presented here are 4 T cell receptor beta chains from one specimen sequenced in a study of response to subunit inactivated influenza vaccine. TCRdb redid the calling of the RT-PCR reads with MiXCR, one entry per CDR3 protein. The sample lists hundreds of thousands of distinct CDR3 sequences, 14% occurring once. The specimen comprised PBMCs from blood, sampled 14 to 15 days before vaccination. These TCRs come from a man aged 50 to 59 who received an inactivated influenza vaccine.

The V gene is TRBV20-1, the J gene TRBJ2-1; no firm D call. This CDR3 has 14 residues. The germline V gene has CDR1 DFQATT and CDR2 SNEGSKA (reference sequence). Trimming stripped 5 bases from V and 5 bases from J, with 16 bases between. CDR3 coding DNA: TGCAGTGCTCCCGGTGGTAGGTACCACAATGAGCAGTTCTTC. It codes for CSAPGGRYHNEQFF.

This clonotype appeared a few times. The CDR3 DNA reads TGCGCCAGCAGCTCGGGACTAGCGGACTTCACAGATACGCAGTATTTT. Translating gives CASSSGLADFTDTQYF. V usage is TRBV5-1 and J usage is TRBJ2-3; 11 bases align to TRBD2. CDR1 is SGHRS and CDR2 is YFSETQ in the germline V gene. This CDR3 has 16 residues. V was pared by 3 bases and J by 2 bases, with 5 bases of the junction left unmatched.

This chain links TRBV5-6 with TRBJ2-3; 9 positions match TRBD2. Trimming at V came to 0 bases and at J to 4 bases, leaving 6 bases not matched to a gene. CDR1 and CDR2 (germline): SGHDT, YYEEEE. The CDR3 length is 16 residues. In DNA, the CDR3 is TGTGCCAGCAGCTTGGCCTTGCTAGCGGGATCAGATACGCAGTATTTT. Its protein product is CASSLALLAGSDTQYF. The variable domain in full, with the rest retrieved from reference TRBV5-6 and TRBJ2-3, is DAGVTQSPTHLIKTRGQQVTLRCSPKSGHDTVSWYQQALGQGPQFIFQYYEEEERQRGNFPDRFSGHQFPNYSSELNVNALLLGDSALYLCASSLALLAGSDTQYFGPGTRLTVL.

V and J are TRBV2 and TRBJ2-2; D perhaps matches TRBD2 (6 bases). CDR3 length: 14 residues. V gave up 6 bases and J gave up 0 bases, with 8 bases separating them. CDR1 SNHLY and CDR2 FYNNEI come from the germline V gene. CDR3 sequence reads: CASRRGANTGELFF. Written as DNA, the CDR3 is TGTGCCAGCAGGCGGGGCGCGAACACCGGGGAGCTGTTTTTT.